This T cell receptor beta chain was sequenced for a study of regulatory T cells in long-lasting Graves disease. Across the study: The definition of persistent Graves' disease was over 5 years of antithyroid drugs with positive TSH receptor antibodies.

For TCR beta, libraries came from iRepertoire HTBI primers and Arm-PCR of CDR3 regions. MiXCR was run by TCRdb on the multiplex PCR reads, yielding one entry per CDR3 protein. Of 350,000 to 500,000 distinct CDR3 sequences in the sample, around a fifth were seen once. Time point here: persistent/refractory GD, antithyroid drugs over 5 years with positive TRAb. RNA extracted from PBMCs served as the sequencing template. A peripheral blood sample, roughly 8.5 milliliters in volume, was drawn into EDTA tubes. This clonotype appeared many times. The CDR3 runs to 14 residues. J gave up 6 bases and V 1 base, and 7 bases lay outside the gene matches. In germline, CDR1 is DFQATT, CDR2 SNEGSKA (reference sequence).

The specimen was peripheral blood mononuclear cells (PBMCs), collected when the disease was refractory, from a patient treated with antithyroid drugs. The chain carries TRBV20-1 and TRBJ2-7; 9 positions agree with TRBD2. The sequence was obtained from a female donor with Graves disease. The CDR3 reads CSARVAGGPVEQYF. CDR3 DNA sequence: TGCAGTGCTAGAGTGGCGGGAGGGCCGGTCGAGCAGTACTTC.